This TCR beta chain was sequenced during a study of post-analysis software for immune sequencing data. Across the study: The cohort encompassed relapsing-remitting, secondary progressive and progressive-relapsing multiple sclerosis disease courses. Study-level findings and limits: Diversity measured as normalized Chao1 was significantly lower in multiple sclerosis patients than in controls. Patients carried a handful of TRBV segments more frequently than controls did, and TRBV5-6, TRBV5-1 and TRBV20-1 were among them.

With respect to this clonotype: What it binds is not known.

TCR beta cDNA libraries included unique molecular identifiers. Approximately 500,000 cDNA molecules were obtained per 1 to 10 million input T cells. TCRdb reprocessed the PCR reads with MiXCR, giving one entry per CDR3 protein. Of around 400,000 distinct CDR3 sequences in the sample, 30% to 45% were seen once. V dropped 2 bases and J dropped 5; count of bases not matched to a gene: 11. The CDR3 runs 16 residues. Germline assignment: CDR1 DFQATT and CDR2 SNEGSKA (reference sequence). The chain links TRBV20-1 to TRBJ2-3; TRBD1 agrees at 9 bases. This sequence originates from a girl aged 5 to 17 with multiple sclerosis. The sequenced sample consisted of blood. The CDR3 DNA is TGCAGTGCTAGACGCCAATACAGGGGGCGGGAAGATACGCAGTATTTT. It codes for CSARRQYRGREDTQYF.